The clone carrying this T cell receptor (beta chain) appeared many times. The sample belongs to a study of early T cells in non-severe SARS-CoV-2 infection. TCRdb independently ran MiXCR on the 5' RACE reads; one entry per CDR3 protein. The sample has 75,000 to 80,000 distinct CDR3 sequences, approximately 9.1% seen once; the top ten hold nearly 5%. Germline V gene sequence: CDR1 SEHNR, CDR2 FQNEAQ (reference sequence). V lost 3 bases and J lost 3, with 6 bases in between. The CDR3 contains 13 residues. The gene calls are TRBV7-9 and TRBJ1-3; D is undetermined. The TCR sequence derives from an adult who was a healthcare worker with PCR-confirmed SARS-CoV-2 infection or an uninfected control (not recorded which). Sample: whole blood. The CDR3 sequence is CASSLEGGNTIYF. The CDR3 nucleotides are TGTGCCAGCAGCTTGGAAGGTGGAAACACCATATATTTT.